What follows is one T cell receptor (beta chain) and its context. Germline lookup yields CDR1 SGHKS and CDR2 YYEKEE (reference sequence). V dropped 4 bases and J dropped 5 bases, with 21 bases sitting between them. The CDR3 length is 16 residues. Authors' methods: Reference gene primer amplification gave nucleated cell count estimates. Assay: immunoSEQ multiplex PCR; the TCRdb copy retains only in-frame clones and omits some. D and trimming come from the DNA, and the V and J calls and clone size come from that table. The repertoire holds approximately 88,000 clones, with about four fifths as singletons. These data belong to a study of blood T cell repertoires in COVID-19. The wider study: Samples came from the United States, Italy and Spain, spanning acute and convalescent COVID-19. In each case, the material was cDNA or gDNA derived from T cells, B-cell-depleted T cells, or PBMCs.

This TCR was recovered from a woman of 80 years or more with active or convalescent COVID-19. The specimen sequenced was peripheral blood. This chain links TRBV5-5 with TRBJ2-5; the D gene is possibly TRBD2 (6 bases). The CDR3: CASSAGRDRVGETQYF. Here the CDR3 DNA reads TGTGCCAGCAGCGCGGGACGCGATAGGGTTGGGGAGACCCAGTACTTC.